Shown below are 20 T cell receptor beta chains from a single sample sequenced in a study of T cells in Graves' hyperthyroidism and ophthalmopathy (dated by TCRdb to between 2018 and 2021). The library was made by multiplex PCR. Sequencing instrument: Illumina HiSeq 2000. The TCR beta CDR3 regions were amplified from RNA transcripts. For the first round of RT-PCR on the TCR CDR3, the HTBI primer set was used together with the Qiagen OneStep RT-PCR kit. Starting from the raw public reads, TCRdb applied fastp trimming at Q25, assembled clones with MiXCR and retained in-frame beta chains. Rows matching on CDR3 protein sequence are summarized as one entry with the most common DNA and genes. Counted in this sample were about 640,000 distinct CDR3 sequences; 20% to 25% of them appeared once. Jointly, the top ten make up under 35% of the sample. Sequenced input: blood. All receptors derive from a man aged 30-40 years with Graves' ophthalmopathy.

The chain has TRBV5-1 and TRBJ2-5; tentatively, D is TRBD2 (6 bases). CDR1 and CDR2 (germline): SGHRS, YFSETQ. The CDR3 extends over 16 amino acids. Trimming stripped 2 bases from V and 5 bases from J, with 19 bases between. CDR3 DNA: TGCGCCAGCAGCTTCGGGGGATCTATGGCGGTGGAGACCCAGTACTTC. This sequence encodes CASSFGGSMAVETQYF.

There are a few counts of this clonotype. J is TRBJ2-2 and V is TRBV28; no clear D gene. The CDR3 length is 14 residues. V lost 3 bases and J 12 bases, leaving 17 bases between the germline ends. Germline CDR1 is MDHEN and CDR2 is SYDVKM. The CDR3 sequence: CASSFEKGYQKLFF. The DNA for the CDR3 is TGTGCCAGCAGTTTTGAGAAAGGTTATCAAAAGCTGTTTTTT.

The J gene is TRBJ2-1, the V gene TRBV25-1; 7 bases are a match to TRBD2. Trimming at V came to 3 bases and at J to 7 bases, leaving 6 bases not matched to a gene. This CDR3 has 14 residues. The germline gives CDR1 MGHDK, CDR2 SYGVNS. The CDR3 loop reads CASSDSGGLNEQFF. Written as DNA, the CDR3 is TGTGCCAGCAGTGACTCGGGGGGTTTGAATGAGCAGTTCTTC.

This clonotype was counted at least ten times. The CDR3 nucleotides read TGTGCCAGCAGCCTACAGGGGACGCGAGAGACCCAGTACTTC. It translates to CASSLQGTRETQYF. J is TRBJ2-5 and V is TRBV28; 7 bases are a match to TRBD1. CDR1 is MDHEN and CDR2 is SYDVKM in the germline V gene. The CDR3 consists of 14 residues. V shed 6 bases and J 4 bases; nucleotides not matched to a gene: 8.

This clonotype showed up many times. The V and J genes are TRBV3-1 and TRBJ1-1; TRBD1 aligns across 7 bases. CDR3 length: 15 amino acids. Per the germline V gene, CDR1 is LGHDT and CDR2 is YNNKEL (reference sequence). V was pared by 1 base and J by 1 base, with 3 bases of the junction left unmatched. In DNA, the CDR3 is TGTGCCAGCAGCCAAGTCGGGACAGCGAACACTGAAGCTTTCTTT. Its translation: CASSQVGTANTEAFF.

This clonotype was detected many times. The CDR3 nucleotides read TGTGCCAGCAGTCTCTGGCAGAGCTCCTACAATGAGCAGTTCTTC. Encoded protein: CASSLWQSSYNEQFF. This chain joins TRBV28 and TRBJ2-1; D is unresolved. This CDR3 spans 15 amino acids. Germline V gene data show CDR1 as MDHEN and CDR2 as SYDVKM. Trimming left V 5 bases short and J 0 bases short, with 11 bases between.

V gene TRBV19 combines with J gene TRBJ2-7, with TRBD2 identical over 12 bases. Germline V gene data show CDR1 as LNHDA and CDR2 as SQIVND (reference sequence). V trimming: 3 bases; J trimming: 4 bases; junction bases outside the gene matches: 10. This CDR3 is built from 17 residues. CDR3 coding DNA: TGTGCCAGTAGTATCCAGGGGGCCGGACTAGCGGGATACGAGCAGTACTTC. It is translated as CASSIQGAGLAGYEQYF.

On this clonotype: This may arise from a read error, as a much more abundant clone is one base away. This chain connects TRBV11-2 to TRBJ2-5; 8 positions agree with TRBD1. The CDR3 spans 15 residues. Germline assignment: CDR1 SGHAT and CDR2 FQNNGV. The CDR3 DNA is TGTACCAGCAGCTTAGGGGCAGGGGGCGGAGAGACCCAGTACTTC. Its protein is CTSSLGAGGGETQYF.

This clonotype was observed a handful of times. The CDR3 DNA reads as TGTGCCAGCTCACCACCGGGGGAGACGCGAGGCTACACCTTC. Protein product: CASSPPGETRGYTF. The rearrangement uses TRBV18 and TRBJ1-2, with D possibly matching TRBD1 (5 bases). The ends were cut back, 0 bases at V and 8 bases at J, with 13 bases in the middle. The CDR3 totals 14 residues. Germline CDR1 and CDR2: KGHSH and LQKENI. Filled out from reference TRBV18 and TRBJ1-2, the complete variable domain reads NAGVMQNPRHLVRRRGQEARLRCSPMKGHSHVYWYRQLPEEGLKFMVYLQKENIIDESGMPKERFSAEFPKEGPSILRIQQVVRGDSAAYFCASSPPGETRGYTFGSGTRLTVV.

This clonotype was counted only a few times. The chain combines TRBV20-1 with TRBJ2-2; 8 bases are a match to TRBD1. Germline CDR1 DFQATT, CDR2 SNEGSKA (reference sequence). CDR3 length: 15 residues. V shed 0 bases and J 6 bases; nucleotides not matched to a gene: 6. The CDR3 region is CSARDWRTGPGELFF. In DNA form, the CDR3 reads TGCAGTGCTAGAGATTGGCGGACAGGGCCCGGGGAGCTGTTTTTT.

The V and J genes are TRBV9 and TRBJ2-3, with no clear D. CDR1 and CDR2 from the germline V gene are SGDLS and YYNGEE. The V end lost 3 bases, the J end lost 6 bases, and 14 bases lay between the germline ends. The CDR3 extends over 14 amino acids. The CDR3 loop reads CASSGGPRPDTQYF. CDR3 bases: TGTGCCAGCAGCGGAGGCCCGCGTCCGGATACGCAGTATTTT. The entire variable domain, with the rest obtained from reference TRBV9 and TRBJ2-3, is as follows: DSGVTQTPKHLITATGQRVTLRCSPRSGDLSVYWYQQSLDQGLQFLIQYYNGEERAKGNILERFSAQQFPDLHSELNLSSLELGDSALYFCASSGGPRPDTQYFGPGTRLTVL.

This clonotype was observed a few times. The chain uses TRBV11-2 and TRBJ2-5; weak D call: TRBD2 (6 bases). This CDR3 is built from 15 residues. The germline V and J ends were trimmed by 3 bases and 1 base, with 12 bases remaining between them. Per germline, CDR1 SGHAT and CDR2 FQNNGV. CDR3 nucleotide sequence: TGTGCCAGCAGCTTGGTCGCTAGCGCCCAAGAGACCCAGTACTTC. It yields the protein CASSLVASAQETQYF.

This clonotype was seen a few times. The chain carries TRBV20-1 and TRBJ1-6; TRBD1 agrees at 9 bases. Germline CDR1 and CDR2: DFQATT and SNEGSKA (reference sequence). The CDR3 consists of 15 residues. The ends lost 4 bases at V and 7 bases at J; junction bases unmatched: 8. The CDR3 reads CSAIAGTGLNSPLHF. DNA for the CDR3: TGCAGTGCTATTGCCGGGACAGGGTTAAATTCACCCCTCCACTTT.

The chain employs TRBV7-2 and TRBJ2-7; D is possibly TRBD2 (5 bases). V lost 0 bases to trimming and J lost 2 bases, with 11 bases between them. The length of the CDR3 is 15 residues. Germline values: CDR1 SGHTA, CDR2 FQGNSA. CDR3 nucleotides: TGTGCCAGCAGCTTAGCATACGCTAGCACCTACGAGCAGTACTTC. This codes for CASSLAYASTYEQYF.

The chain recombines TRBV2 with TRBJ2-5, with D maybe TRBD2 (6 bases). The germline gives CDR1 SNHLY, CDR2 FYNNEI. V was cut by 5 bases and J by 3 bases, with 13 bases left in between. The CDR3 totals 14 residues. The chain's CDR3 is CASSWTIRKETQYF. The CDR3 bases are TGTGCCAGCAGTTGGACTATCCGGAAAGAGACCCAGTACTTC.

The chain links TRBV25-1 to TRBJ2-2; D perhaps matches TRBD1 (6 bases). The V and J ends lost 6 bases and 4 bases respectively, with 15 bases between them. The CDR3 is 15 residues long. The germline V gene has CDR1 MGHDK and CDR2 SYGVNS. CDR3 sequence (DNA): TGTGCCAGCAGCCGCCGGGACAAGCGCACCGGGGAGCTGTTTTTT. It codes for CASSRRDKRTGELFF.

J is TRBJ1-2 and V is TRBV5-1; tentatively, D is TRBD1 (6 bases). This CDR3 region has 14 residues. V lost 1 base to trimming and J lost 6 bases, with 13 bases between them. CDR1 and CDR2 from the germline V gene are SGHRS and YFSETQ. Here the CDR3 DNA reads TGCGCCAGCAGCTTGAGGGCAGACAGGCATGGCTACACCTTC. Amino acid sequence: CASSLRADRHGYTF.

This clonotype turned up a few times. The chain uses TRBV12-3 or TRBV12-4 and TRBJ1-4, with 7 bases fitting TRBD1. V lost 2 bases and J lost 7; bases outside the gene matches: 7. CDR3 length: 15 residues. The chain's CDR3 is CASSLYKDRLEKLFF. Written as DNA, the CDR3 is TGTGCCAGCAGTTTATACAAGGACAGGCTTGAAAAACTGTTTTTT.

This chain links TRBV20-1 with TRBJ1-1; the D is unclear. Looked up from germline, CDR1 is DFQATT and CDR2 is SNEGSKA (reference sequence). CDR3 length: 13 amino acids. Between the trimmed V and J ends, which lost 8 bases and 2 bases, there was a span of 15 bases. The CDR3 loop is CSSLHGVNTEAFF. As DNA, the CDR3 is TGCAGTTCCTTACATGGGGTTAACACTGAAGCTTTCTTT.

The rearrangement uses TRBV2 and TRBJ1-6; D possibly corresponds to TRBD1 (6 bases). Germline CDR1 SNHLY, CDR2 FYNNEI. There are 16 residues in the CDR3. With 6 bases removed from V and 6 bases from J, the gap between germline ends came to 18 bases. CDR3 residues: CASRGGSRDVNSPLHF. The CDR3, as DNA: TGTGCCAGCAGAGGGGGGTCCAGGGATGTTAATTCACCCCTCCACTTT.